A single sample is the source of the 15 T cell receptor beta chains below, sequenced in a study of T-cell memory formation after mild COVID-19. TCRdb reprocessed the 5' RACE reads with MiXCR, giving one entry per CDR3 protein. The sample yields 450,000 to 650,000 distinct CDR3 sequences, over 15% seen once. Sequences were obtained from PBMCs or a T cell subset sorted from them (not recorded which). The receptor source for this set is an adult woman who had mild COVID-19 (a few samples of this study predate the infection). Cell type and time point are not known.

This clonotype was counted between two and nine times. V is TRBV7-9 and J is TRBJ2-3, with a possible D match to TRBD2 (6 bases). The CDR3 runs to 16 residues. V gave up 4 bases and J gave up 2 bases, with 16 bases separating them. Germline loops: CDR1 SEHNR, CDR2 FQNEAQ (reference sequence). The CDR3 nucleotides read TGTGCCAGCAGCTGGCCGGGACTCTCACTCACAGATACGCAGTATTTT. As protein: CASSWPGLSLTDTQYF.

V is TRBV6-1 and J is TRBJ1-1; maybe TRBD1 (6 bases). CDR3 length equals 13 residues. Germline V gene sequence: CDR1 MNHNS, CDR2 SASEGT. V was shortened by 10 bases and J by 4 bases, with 16 bases between the two germline ends. The CDR3 DNA sequence: TGTGCCACCGGAGACACAGGGTTCACTGAAGCTTTCTTT. It specifies CATGDTGFTEAFF.

This clonotype was detected only a few times. This chain links TRBV10-3 with TRBJ2-7; D gene unclear. Germline CDR1 and CDR2: ENHRY and SYGVKD. Trimming stripped 0 bases from V and 6 bases from J, with 6 bases between. This CDR3 is 12 amino acids long. The CDR3 nucleotides are TGTGCCATCAGTGAGTCGGGCGTCGAGCAGTACTTC. This gives the protein CAISESGVEQYF.

The V gene is TRBV21-1, the J gene TRBJ2-5; no DNA check was done on the table's D call, TRBD1. TRBV21-1 has pseudogene status. This CDR3 is built from 14 residues. CDR3 loop: CASSIKGPQETQYF. In DNA, the CDR3 is TGTGCCAGCAGCATCAAGGGGCCCCAAGAGACCCAGTACTTC.

The V gene is TRBV6-5, the J gene TRBJ1-2; the match to TRBD1 covers 7 bases. The CDR3 length is 16 residues. The V segment lost 0 bases and the J segment 7 bases; nucleotides outside the gene matches: 11. Germline V gene sequence: CDR1 MNHEY, CDR2 SVGAGI. CDR3 in amino acids: CASSYSTDQGGFGYTF. The CDR3 region has the DNA TGTGCCAGCAGTTACTCGACGGATCAGGGGGGTTTTGGCTACACCTTC.

The rearrangement joins TRBV5-6 to TRBJ1-5; 10 bases match TRBD1. The trim removed 4 bases at V and 6 bases at J, leaving 7 bases unmatched. Germline CDR1 SGHDT, CDR2 YYEEEE. This CDR3 is 15 amino acids long. DNA of the CDR3: TGTGCCAGCAGCCCGGGACAGGGGCTCGGTCAGCCCCAGCATTTT. Protein product: CASSPGQGLGQPQHF.

The gene calls are TRBV6-5 and TRBJ2-1, with TRBD1 matching 7 bases. Trimming took 2 bases from V and 7 from J; bases not matched to a gene: 11. Germline CDR1 MNHEY, CDR2 SVGAGI. The CDR3 contains 16 residues. The CDR3 region has the DNA TGTGCCAGCAGTTACGGTTTCGCCAGGGGGAAGAATGAGCAGTTCTTC. Amino acids: CASSYGFARGKNEQFF.

In this sample, this clonotype turned up a few times. V gene TRBV6-6 combines with J gene TRBJ1-1; TRBD1 matches 7 bases. The V gene end was trimmed by 6 bases and the J gene end by 0 bases; junction bases not matched to a gene: 16. There are 18 residues in the CDR3. Looked up from germline, CDR1 is MNHNY and CDR2 is SVGAGI (reference sequence). CDR3 sequence: CASSRGGTRGRVNTEAFF. For the CDR3, the DNA is TGTGCCAGCAGCAGGGGGGGGACAAGGGGACGGGTGAACACTGAAGCTTTCTTT.

This clonotype was seen only a few times. The V and J genes are TRBV27 and TRBJ2-1; 10 positions agree with TRBD2. Germline CDR1 reads MNHEY; CDR2 reads SMNVEV (reference sequence). V lost 3 bases and J lost 6; bases outside the gene matches: 8. The CDR3 runs 16 residues. The CDR3 region has the DNA TGTGCCAGCAGTTTCGTAGCGGGGGGCCTGGGCAATGAGCAGTTCTTC. This translates into CASSFVAGGLGNEQFF.

This clonotype was seen a single time. The chain couples TRBV20-1 to TRBJ2-5; D gene unclear. CDR1 is DFQATT, CDR2 SNEGSKA, per germline (reference sequence). V lost 1 base to trimming and J lost 2 bases, with 11 bases between them. This CDR3 is 14 amino acids long. CDR3 bases: TGCAGTGCTAGAGCGCCCGCCCGACAAGAGACCCAGTACTTC. It codes for CSARAPARQETQYF.

This clonotype has at least ten counts. The J gene is TRBJ2-3, the V gene TRBV5-1; TRBD2 aligns across 11 bases. Germline V gives CDR1 SGHRS, CDR2 YFSETQ. The CDR3 consists of 15 residues. The junction had 6 bases not matched to a gene; V was cut back by 3 bases and J by 6 bases. The CDR3 nucleotides are TGCGCCAGCAGCTCCTTAGCGGGAGGGGGTGATACGCAGTATTTT. It is translated as CASSSLAGGGDTQYF.

This sequence joins TRBV23-1 and TRBJ1-5; a possible D gene is TRBD1 (5 bases). TRBV23-1 is an ORF; its function is uncertain. This CDR3 spans 14 amino acids. Trimming pared 7 bases from V and 7 bases from J, leaving 17 bases between. In nucleotides, the CDR3 is TGCGCCAGCAACCACAAGAGGGGCGGGCAGCCCCAGCATTTT. This encodes CASNHKRGGQPQHF.

The chain has TRBV24-1 and TRBJ2-1; TRBD1 is a possible D gene (6 bases). Trimming took off 4 bases at V and 8 bases at J, with 14 bases between the two ends. The germline CDR1 and CDR2 sequences are KGHDR and SFDVKD. The CDR3 is made up of 14 amino acids. CDR3 DNA sequence: TGTGCCACCAGTGACCCGGGACACGTCGATGAGCAGTTCTTC. Protein product: CATSDPGHVDEQFF.

This clonotype was seen many times. The chain joins TRBV7-2 to TRBJ2-7; tentative D call: TRBD2 (6 bases). The V end lost 1 base, the J end lost 4 bases, and 14 bases lay between the germline ends. There are 15 residues in the CDR3. The germline V gene encodes CDR1 SGHTA and CDR2 FQGNSA. This chain's CDR3 is CASSLETSRAYEQYF. The CDR3 nucleotides read TGTGCCAGCAGCTTAGAAACTAGCAGAGCTTACGAGCAGTACTTC.

This clonotype was detected many times. This rearrangement joins TRBV12-3 or TRBV12-4 to TRBJ1-1, with TRBD1 as a possible D gene (6 bases). This CDR3 contains 13 residues. V lost 7 bases to trimming and J lost 4 bases, with 13 bases between them. In DNA, the CDR3 is TGTGCCAGCACCGAGGGGGGAGGCACTGAAGCTTTCTTT. This sequence encodes CASTEGGGTEAFF.